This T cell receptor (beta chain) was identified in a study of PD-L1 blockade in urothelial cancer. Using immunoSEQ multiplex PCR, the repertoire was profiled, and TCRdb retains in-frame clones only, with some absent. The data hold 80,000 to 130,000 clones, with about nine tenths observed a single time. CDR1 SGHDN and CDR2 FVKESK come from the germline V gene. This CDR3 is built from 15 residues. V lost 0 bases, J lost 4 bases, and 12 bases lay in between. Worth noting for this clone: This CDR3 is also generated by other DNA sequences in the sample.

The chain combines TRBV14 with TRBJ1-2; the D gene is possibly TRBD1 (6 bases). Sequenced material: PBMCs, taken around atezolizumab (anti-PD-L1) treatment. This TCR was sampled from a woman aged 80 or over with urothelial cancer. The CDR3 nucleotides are TGTGCCAGCAGCCAAGACAGGGGCGGCTCCTATGGCTACACCTTC. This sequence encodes CASSQDRGGSYGYTF.